This T cell receptor (beta chain) stems from a study of shared clonotypes between healthy human individuals. Whole-study context: The plates for each donor numbered three CD4 naive, three CD4 memory, two CD8 naive and one CD8 memory.

The method was immunoSEQ multiplex PCR; TCRdb's version includes in-frame clones alone and lacks a portion of them. Of millions of clones detected, 85% to 95% appear once; the ten largest clones hold 0.13%. Both subsets, CD45RA+ naive and CD45RA-negative memory, were split from the CD4+ cells. The length of the CDR3 is 14 residues. Trimming took off 3 bases at V and 5 bases at J, with 10 bases between the two ends. Germline-derived CDR1 and CDR2 are MDHEN and SYDVKM. Whole-study findings and limits: All-four-donor shared clonotypes had higher generation probabilities than non-shared clonotypes did.

Comment on this clone: Antigen unknown.

The material sequenced was naive CD4+ T cells sorted from blood. The subset denotes: CD45RA+ positively selected. This chain uses TRBV28 with TRBJ1-4, with D maybe TRBD1 (5 bases). This TCR came from a man younger than 35 in good health. CDR3 DNA: TGTGCCAGCAGTTTGGGGGGGGTAAATGAAAAACTGTTTTTT. Its protein is CASSLGGVNEKLFF.